This T cell receptor beta chain was obtained from a study of response to subunit inactivated influenza vaccine. A word on this clonotype: No antigen is known for it.

Whole-study findings and limits: Each seasonal influenza vaccination, the authors suggested, recruits few new T cells.

TCRdb reanalysed the RT-PCR reads using MiXCR and keeps one entry per CDR3 protein. The sample holds under 200,000 distinct CDR3 sequences; approximately 10% are singletons and the top ten take approximately 13%. This CDR3 region has 17 residues. Germline V CDR1 and CDR2: MDHEN, SYDVKM. V was cut by 2 bases and J by 3 bases, with 17 bases left in between. The sequence was obtained from a man over 45 who received an inactivated influenza vaccine. The material was non-naive T cells sorted from PBMCs, obtained 45 days after vaccination. The chain joins TRBV28 to TRBJ2-1, with D perhaps matching TRBD2 (7 bases). As DNA, the CDR3 is TGTGCCAGCAGTTTAGGTGGGGGGGCGCTGGACTACAATGAGCAGTTCTTC. It codes for CASSLGGGALDYNEQFF.